Below are 26 T cell receptor beta chains sequenced from a single sample in a study of Tregs in tolerant kidney transplant recipients. Sequenced by immunoSEQ multiplex PCR; TCRdb stores in-frame clones only, minus some. Of about 50,000 clones listed, about nine tenths are singletons. Recipients received nonmyeloablative bone marrow transplants from related graft donors, with transient mixed chimerism. The sample here was CD8+ T cells from blood (PBMCs), taken 12 months after the transplant. These receptors were taken from a human patient who received a combined kidney and bone marrow transplant. Some of these T cells may belong to the graft donor.

V and J are TRBV10-3 and TRBJ2-7; D ambiguous. Trimming removed 4 bases at V and 4 bases at J, with 5 bases between. The germline CDR1 and CDR2 sequences are ENHRY and SYGVKD. CDR3 length: 11 amino acids. Here the CDR3 reads CAISGPYEQYF. Written as DNA, the CDR3 is TGTGCCATCAGTGGTCCGTACGAGCAGTACTTC.

This clone appeared once. The V call is TRBV6-1, the J call TRBJ2-7; D is uncertain. Germline values: CDR1 MNHNS, CDR2 SASEGT. This CDR3 comprises 15 residues. V shed 3 bases and J shed 0 bases, with 12 bases lying between them. The chain's CDR3 is CASSDDGGSSYEQYF. In DNA form, the CDR3 reads TGTGCCAGCAGTGATGATGGCGGAAGCTCCTACGAGCAGTACTTC.

This chain joins TRBV19 and TRBJ1-2, with 9 bases fitting TRBD1. This CDR3 comprises 15 residues. Losses at the gene ends were 7 bases for V and 3 bases for J; bases not matched to a gene: 9. Germline CDR1 reads LNHDA; CDR2 reads SQIVND (reference sequence). The DNA for the CDR3 is TGTGCCAGTAAGACGGGACAGGGAGGGTACTATGGCTACACCTTC. Amino acids: CASKTGQGGYYGYTF.

The J gene is TRBJ2-6, the V gene TRBV5-1; D is unclear. V was cut by 2 bases and J by 2 bases, with 8 bases left in between. Germline CDR1 reads SGHRS; CDR2 reads YFSETQ. The CDR3 is 15 residues long. For the CDR3, the DNA is TGCGCCAGCAGCTTTGATGAGACTGGGGCCAACGTCCTGACTTTC. It encodes CASSFDETGANVLTF.

About this clone itself: Within the sample, other DNA sequences also encode this same CDR3. The chain joins TRBV7-2 to TRBJ2-1, with TRBD2 matching over 10 bases. There are 17 residues in the CDR3. With V trimmed by 4 bases and J by 8 bases, 14 bases remained unmatched. Germline values: CDR1 SGHTA, CDR2 FQGNSA. CDR3: CASSSELAGPQLHEQFF. The CDR3 nucleotides are TGTGCCAGCAGCTCAGAACTAGCGGGGCCCCAACTCCATGAGCAGTTCTTC.

The J gene is TRBJ1-2, the V gene TRBV7-9, with D tentatively TRBD1 (6 bases). The CDR3 has 13 amino acids. Trimming removed 4 bases at V and 3 bases at J, with 9 bases between. CDR1 and CDR2 (germline): SEHNR, FQNEAQ (reference sequence). The CDR3 DNA reads TGTGCCAGCAGCTCAAGGACAGACTATGGCTACACCTTC. This sequence encodes CASSSRTDYGYTF.

The DNA of the CDR3 is TGTGCCAGCTCACCTTCTCAGGGAGGGACCTACAATGAGCAGTTCTTC. The encoded protein is CASSPSQGGTYNEQFF. The chain combines TRBV18 with TRBJ2-1; 7 positions agree with TRBD2. CDR1 and CDR2 (germline): KGHSH, LQKENI. Trimming took 3 bases from V and 2 from J; bases not matched to a gene: 7. This CDR3 is built from 16 residues. The full variable domain, with the rest looked up from reference TRBV18 and TRBJ2-1, is NAGVMQNPRHLVRRRGQEARLRCSPMKGHSHVYWYRQLPEEGLKFMVYLQKENIIDESGMPKERFSAEFPKEGPSILRIQQVVRGDSAAYFCASSPSQGGTYNEQFFGPGTRLTVL.

The V gene is TRBV11-3, the J gene TRBJ2-7; 8 positions match TRBD2. The junction had 7 bases not matched to a gene; V was cut back by 2 bases and J by 4 bases. Germline V gene lookup returns CDR1 SGHNT and CDR2 YENEEA. This CDR3 contains 15 residues. CDR3 nucleotides: TGTGCCAGCAGCTTACCCCCGGGACTAGAATACGAGCAGTACTTC. Translated: CASSLPPGLEYEQYF.

The chain uses TRBV27 and TRBJ2-5; 8 bases line up with TRBD1. The closer fit of TRBJ2-7 to the DNA end suggests the J call may be wrong. The CDR3 totals 16 residues. The germline V gene has CDR1 MNHEY and CDR2 SMNVEV (reference sequence). The CDR3 nucleotides read TGTGCCAGCAGTCCGATGCCGGGACAGGAATCCTACGAGCAGTACTTC. This encodes CASSPMPGQESYEQYF.

This chain connects TRBV7-2 to TRBJ1-2, with D hard to call. Germline V gene lookup returns CDR1 SGHTA and CDR2 FQGNSA. This CDR3 contains 12 residues. V was shortened by 3 bases and J by 8 bases, with 10 bases between the two germline ends. The CDR3 DNA is TGTGCCAGCAGCTTTAATGTATTGGGCTACACCTTC. This sequence encodes CASSFNVLGYTF. Supplemented by reference TRBV7-2 and TRBJ1-2, the full variable domain reads GAGVSQSPSNKVTEKGKDVELRCDPISGHTALYWYRQSLGQGLEFLIYFQGNSAPDKSGLPSDRFSAERTGGSVSTLTIQRTQQEDSAVYLCASSFNVLGYTFGSGTRLTVV.

The genes are TRBV15 and TRBJ2-3; D may be TRBD1 (6 bases). This CDR3 has 16 amino acids. CDR1 and CDR2 (germline): LNHNV, YYDKDF (reference sequence). V dropped 0 bases and J dropped 6 bases, with 16 bases sitting between them. In DNA, the CDR3 is TGTGCCACCAGCAGAGAGGACAGCCCCGGTGGGGATACGCAGTATTTT. Amino acids: CATSREDSPGGDTQYF.

This sequence joins TRBV4-3 and TRBJ2-4; 7 positions match TRBD2. The CDR3 is 15 amino acids. In germline, CDR1 is LGHNA, CDR2 YSLEER. J gave up 9 bases and V 0 bases, and 8 bases lay outside the gene matches. The DNA for the CDR3 is TGCGCCAGCAGCCAAGATACTCGGACTAGTATCATTCAGTACTTC. Translating it yields CASSQDTRTSIIQYF.

The chain recombines TRBV29-1 with TRBJ2-7; TRBD1 matches at 9 bases. The CDR3 has 13 amino acids. V lost 7 bases and J lost 1; bases outside the gene matches: 5. Germline CDR1 reads SQVTM; CDR2 reads ANQGSEA. The CDR3 sequence is CSASGTGSYEQYF. Written as DNA, the CDR3 is TGCAGCGCCTCCGGGACAGGGTCCTACGAGCAGTACTTC.

The genes are TRBV12-5 and TRBJ2-2; possibly TRBD1 for D (6 bases). CDR1 is LGHNT, CDR2 FRNRAP, per germline. The CDR3 loop spans 15 amino acids. Trimming removed 1 base at V and 3 bases at J, with 9 bases between. CDR3 region: CASGLDRVYTGELFF. CDR3 nucleotides: TGTGCTAGTGGTTTGGACAGGGTTTACACCGGGGAGCTGTTTTTT. Using reference TRBV12-5 and TRBJ2-2 for the parts outside the CDR3, the full variable domain is DARVTQTPRHKVTEMGQEVTMRCQPILGHNTVFWYRQTMMQGLELLAYFRNRAPLDDSGMPKDRFSAEMPDATLATLKIQPSEPRDSAVYFCASGLDRVYTGELFFGEGSRLTVL.

This clone was observed a single time. The chain uses TRBV5-4 and TRBJ1-4; no reliable D call. Germline V gene data show CDR1 as SGHNT and CDR2 as YYREEE (reference sequence). Trimming cost V 4 bases and J 4 bases, with 5 bases left between them. The CDR3 consists of 12 residues. CDR3 nucleotides: TGTGCCAGCAGCCGAGGTAATGAAAAACTGTTTTTT. Translation: CASSRGNEKLFF.

This clone occurred once. The chain joins TRBV13 to TRBJ2-2, with D possibly matching TRBD1 (6 bases). V was pared by 5 bases and J by 3 bases, with 16 bases between. The germline V gene encodes CDR1 PRHDT and CDR2 FYEKMQ (reference sequence). The length of the CDR3 is 16 residues. CDR3 loop: CASSLPTGIDTGELFF. CDR3 bases: TGTGCCAGCAGCCTCCCCACAGGGATAGACACCGGGGAGCTGTTTTTT.

The chain recombines TRBV5-6 with TRBJ1-1; D remains ambiguous. CDR1 is SGHDT and CDR2 is YYEEEE in the germline V gene. The CDR3 loop spans 14 amino acids. V was shortened by 0 bases and J by 0 bases, with 6 bases between the two germline ends. CDR3: CASSLGTLNTEAFF. The CDR3 DNA reads as TGTGCCAGCAGCTTGGGAACTTTGAACACTGAAGCTTTCTTT.

This chain uses TRBV5-3 with TRBJ2-1; 7 bases map to TRBD2. TRBV5-3 is an ORF, and what it does is uncertain. The CDR3 runs to 15 residues. With 8 bases clipped from V and 1 base from J, the junction kept 9 bases outside the gene matches. CDR3 region: CARGVGRESYNEQFF. CDR3 sequence (DNA): TGTGCCAGGGGGGTGGGGCGGGAGTCCTACAATGAGCAGTTCTTC.

The J gene is TRBJ1-1, the V gene TRBV9; D not resolved. The CDR3 totals 15 residues. Germline-derived CDR1 and CDR2 are SGDLS and YYNGEE. With 4 bases removed from V and 1 base from J, the gap between germline ends came to 14 bases. Written as DNA, the CDR3 is TGTGCCAGCAGCACCCTGGGCACACCGAACACTGAAGCTTTCTTT. Translating it yields CASSTLGTPNTEAFF. Drawing the rest from reference TRBV9 and TRBJ1-1, the complete variable domain is DSGVTQTPKHLITATGQRVTLRCSPRSGDLSVYWYQQSLDQGLQFLIQYYNGEERAKGNILERFSAQQFPDLHSELNLSSLELGDSALYFCASSTLGTPNTEAFFGQGTRLTVV.

V gene TRBV19 combines with J gene TRBJ1-1, with TRBD1 as a possible D gene (6 bases). This CDR3 is built from 17 residues. Germline assignment: CDR1 LNHDA and CDR2 SQIVND (reference sequence). V gave up 1 base and J gave up 4 bases, with 19 bases separating them. CDR3 bases: TGTGCCAGTAGTATAGCGGATTTGACAGGCTCCCCCACTGAAGCTTTCTTT. Residues: CASSIADLTGSPTEAFF.

This chain joins TRBV9 and TRBJ2-2, with D perhaps TRBD2 (6 bases). V lost 4 bases, J lost 1 base, and 14 bases lay in between. Germline-derived CDR1 and CDR2 are SGDLS and YYNGEE. The CDR3 totals 16 residues. CDR3 DNA: TGTGCCAGCAGCACCTTCGGCGGGGTGAACACCGGGGAGCTGTTTTTT. It encodes CASSTFGGVNTGELFF. The complete variable domain, with remaining parts taken from reference TRBV9 and TRBJ2-2, reads DSGVTQTPKHLITATGQRVTLRCSPRSGDLSVYWYQQSLDQGLQFLIQYYNGEERAKGNILERFSAQQFPDLHSELNLSSLELGDSALYFCASSTFGGVNTGELFFGEGSRLTVL.

This clone came up once. V is TRBV7-9 and J is TRBJ1-4; D gene ambiguous. Trimming shortened V by 3 bases and J by 4 bases, and 12 bases separated the two germline ends. CDR1 and CDR2 from the germline V gene are SEHNR and FQNEAQ (reference sequence). There are 15 residues in the CDR3. The CDR3 nucleotides read TGTGCCAGCAGCTTGGTGACGGGGAGTAATGAAAAACTGTTTTTT. Residues: CASSLVTGSNEKLFF.

The rearrangement joins TRBV29-1 to TRBJ2-7, with 7 positions matching TRBD2. Germline CDR1 and CDR2: SQVTM and ANQGSEA. The CDR3 is 14 residues long. After removal of 6 bases from V and 0 bases from J, the junction contained 8 bases not matched to a gene. CDR3 loop: CSVVFRDYSYEQYF. As DNA, the CDR3 is TGCAGCGTAGTATTCCGGGACTACTCCTACGAGCAGTACTTC.

CDR3 in amino acids: CASSSQTGGLWEETQYF. In nucleotides, the CDR3 is TGCGCCAGCAGCTCCCAGACAGGGGGCTTGTGGGAAGAGACCCAGTACTTC. The V call is TRBV5-1, the J call TRBJ2-5, with 10 bases aligning to TRBD1. The CDR3 consists of 17 residues. V was clipped by 3 bases and J by 3 bases; unmatched bases: 11. Germline-derived CDR1 and CDR2 are SGHRS and YFSETQ.

The count of this clone is one. V gene TRBV28 combines with J gene TRBJ2-7, with TRBD1 as a possible D gene (6 bases). Germline CDR1 reads MDHEN; CDR2 reads SYDVKM. The CDR3 covers 17 residues. V was clipped by 6 bases and J by 3 bases, with 24 bases between them. The CDR3 reads CASSSPAFRQASYEQYF. CDR3 nucleotides: TGTGCCAGCAGCTCACCCGCTTTCAGACAGGCGAGCTACGAGCAGTACTTC.

The V call is TRBV7-6, the J call TRBJ1-1, with 7 positions matching TRBD1. V was clipped by 5 bases and J by 6 bases; unmatched bases: 21. The CDR3 is 18 residues long. Germline V gene sequence: CDR1 SGHVS, CDR2 FNYEAQ. The CDR3 is CASSPRREGTVGTAEAFF. The CDR3 DNA follows: TGTGCCAGCAGCCCCCGTCGGGAAGGGACAGTCGGGACTGCTGAAGCTTTCTTT.